This T cell receptor beta chain was observed in a study of T cell repertoires in cytomegalovirus infection. TCRdb re-called the reads through MiXCR, storing one row per CDR3 protein. The repertoire holds some 480,000 distinct CDR3 sequences, with more than 30% as singletons. On this clonotype itself: Its specificity is not known.

The TCR comes from a human donor in good health (CMV status not recorded). Some clones in this sample may be carry-over from other donors' samples. The sequencing used cultured PBMCs, collected from culture after CMV antigen stimulation.

In nucleotides, the CDR3 is TGTGCCAGCAGCTTACGGCCGACTGCCCAAAACACTGAAGCTTTCTTT. Its protein is CASSLRPTAQNTEAFF. The chain is built from TRBV7-9 and TRBJ1-1; D is uncertain. The CDR3 consists of 16 residues. Trimming left V 2 bases short and J 2 bases short, with 15 bases between. The germline V gene has CDR1 SEHNR and CDR2 FQNEAQ (reference sequence).